This TCR beta chain was captured by sequencing in a study of blood T cells in healthy people across ages. Whole-study findings and limits: Higher diversity and more naive CD4+ cells were features of long-lived donors, compared to aged donors. Across the age range, TCR beta diversity per million T cells fell in a roughly linear way.

The sample providers were healthy Caucasian people from Russia, aged about 6 to 90. Each of the donors had approximately 10 milliliters of peripheral blood drawn into EDTA-treated Vacutainer tubes. Regarding this clonotype: Its specificity is not known.

The second PCR ran roughly 6 to 11 cycles with a sample-barcoded 5' primer and J-beta primers. TCRdb re-called the 5' RACE reads with MiXCR, one entry per CDR3 protein. Among some 1,800,000 distinct CDR3 sequences listed, about two fifths were seen once. J lost 6 bases, V lost 3 bases, and 7 bases had no gene match. This CDR3 spans 13 amino acids. CDR1 DFQATT and CDR2 SNEGSKA come from the germline V gene (reference sequence). This chain joins TRBV20-1 and TRBJ1-2; 7 bases map to TRBD1. This sequence was found in a human donor in good health. Input material: blood. The CDR3 spells CSARDDREDGYTF. CDR3 nucleotide sequence: TGCAGTGCTAGGGACGACAGGGAGGATGGCTACACCTTC.